A single sample is the source of the 8 T cell receptor beta chains below, sequenced in a study of blood T cell repertoires in COVID-19 (TCRdb year 2020). Preparation of the library involved the immunoSEQ multiplex PCR assay. In TCRdb, the immuneACCESS table is reduced to in-frame sequences with V and J assigned. These tables do not hold every clone; where another copy was compared, an unresolved V gene accounts for under half, and the others remain unexplained. The table for this sample lists approximately 200,000 clones; more than 75% of them were counted only once. About 9.7% of the sample is taken by the ten largest. Sequencing input: PBMCs or T cells enriched from blood (not recorded which). The receptors were gathered from a woman in her 30s who had recovered from COVID-19.

V is TRBV19 and J is TRBJ2-1, with D possibly TRBD1 on 5 matching bases. Trimming removed 3 bases at V and 8 bases at J, with 14 bases between. Germline V lookup: CDR1 LNHDA, CDR2 SQIVND (reference sequence). The CDR3 contains 14 residues. CDR3 nucleotides: TGTGCCAGTAGTATTAGGCAGGGTAGAGATGAGCAGTTCTTC. Its protein is CASSIRQGRDEQFF.

This rearrangement joins TRBV6-2 or TRBV6-3 to TRBJ2-7; D may be TRBD1 (5 bases). Trimming left V 5 bases short and J 3 bases short, with 14 bases between. The CDR3 sequence is 14 residues long. CDR1 and CDR2 (germline): MNHEY, SVGEGT. CDR3 residues: CASSPSITGYEQYF. The CDR3 bases are TGTGCCAGCAGTCCAAGTATCACAGGCTACGAGCAGTACTTC.

The table lists this clone with a few counts. The chain recombines TRBV7-9 with TRBJ2-6, with D possibly TRBD1 on 5 matching bases. The V gene's germline CDR1 is SEHNR and CDR2 FQNEAQ (reference sequence). Trimming took off 2 bases at V and 1 base at J, with 18 bases between the two ends. CDR3 length: 19 residues. This CDR3 is CASSLSRYTRVSGANVLTF. The CDR3 bases are TGTGCCAGCAGCTTATCTCGATACACCAGGGTTTCTGGGGCCAACGTCCTGACTTTC.

V and J are TRBV10-3 and TRBJ2-3, with 9 nucleotides matching TRBD1. Germline loops: CDR1 ENHRY, CDR2 SYGVKD. V dropped 3 bases and J dropped 1; count of bases not matched to a gene: 5. The CDR3 consists of 16 residues. The DNA of the CDR3 is TGTGCCATCAGTGAAGACAGGGGGAGAGGCACAGATACGCAGTATTTT. It is translated as CAISEDRGRGTDTQYF.

The chain couples TRBV7-9 to TRBJ2-5; 7 bases fit TRBD1. V shed 5 bases and J 2 bases; nucleotides not matched to a gene: 8. The CDR3 sequence is 15 residues long. Germline CDR1 reads SEHNR; CDR2 reads FQNEAQ (reference sequence). CDR3 protein: CASSRDSEIQETQYF. The DNA of the CDR3 is TGTGCCAGCAGCCGGGACAGCGAGATTCAAGAGACCCAGTACTTC. Looking up the rest from reference TRBV7-9 and TRBJ2-5 gives the full variable domain: DTGVSQNPRHKITKRGQNVTFRCDPISEHNRLYWYRQTLGQGPEFLTYFQNEAQLEKSRLLSDRFSAERPKGSFSTLEIQRTEQGDSAMYLCASSRDSEIQETQYFGPGTRLLVL.

This clone was seen only once. This sequence joins TRBV3-1 (or the pseudogene TRBV3-2) and TRBJ1-5, with a weak D call TRBD1 (5 bases). The germline V gene encodes CDR1 LGHDT and CDR2 YNNKEL (reference sequence). V lost 0 bases to trimming and J lost 2 bases, with 11 bases between them. The CDR3 spans 16 residues. The CDR3 sequence: CASSQEGGGGNQPQHF. DNA for the CDR3: TGTGCCAGCAGCCAAGAGGGTGGGGGGGGCAATCAGCCCCAGCATTTT.

V and J are TRBV5-5 and TRBJ2-2; D call uncertain. This CDR3 has 15 amino acids. The germline CDR1 and CDR2 sequences are SGHKS and YYEKEE (reference sequence). V was cut by 0 bases and J by 5 bases, with 11 bases left in between. Written as DNA, the CDR3 is TGTGCCAGCAGCTTGGCCGAGAAGAATACCGGGGAGCTGTTTTTT. This codes for CASSLAEKNTGELFF.

V gene TRBV5-1 combines with J gene TRBJ2-5, with D tentatively TRBD1 (5 bases). This CDR3 spans 13 amino acids. Germline values: CDR1 SGHRS, CDR2 YFSETQ. The V end lost 3 bases, the J end lost 7 bases, and 13 bases lay between the germline ends. Here the CDR3 reads CASSSSGLRTQYF. As DNA, the CDR3 is TGCGCCAGCAGCTCATCAGGGCTCAGGACCCAGTACTTC.